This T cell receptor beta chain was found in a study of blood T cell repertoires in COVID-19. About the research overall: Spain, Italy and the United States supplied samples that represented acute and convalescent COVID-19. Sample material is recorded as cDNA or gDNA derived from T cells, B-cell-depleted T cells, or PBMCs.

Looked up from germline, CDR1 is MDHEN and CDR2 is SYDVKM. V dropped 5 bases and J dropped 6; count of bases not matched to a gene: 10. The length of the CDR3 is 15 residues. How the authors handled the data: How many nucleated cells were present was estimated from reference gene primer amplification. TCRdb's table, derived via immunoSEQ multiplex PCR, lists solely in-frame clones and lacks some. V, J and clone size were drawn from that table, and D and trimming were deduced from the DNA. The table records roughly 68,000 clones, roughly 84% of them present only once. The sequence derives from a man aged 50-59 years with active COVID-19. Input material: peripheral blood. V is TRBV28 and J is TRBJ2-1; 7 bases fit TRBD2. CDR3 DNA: TGTGCCAGCAGTAAGCCCCTTGGGGGGGGCAATGAGCAGTTCTTC. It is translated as CASSKPLGGGNEQFF.